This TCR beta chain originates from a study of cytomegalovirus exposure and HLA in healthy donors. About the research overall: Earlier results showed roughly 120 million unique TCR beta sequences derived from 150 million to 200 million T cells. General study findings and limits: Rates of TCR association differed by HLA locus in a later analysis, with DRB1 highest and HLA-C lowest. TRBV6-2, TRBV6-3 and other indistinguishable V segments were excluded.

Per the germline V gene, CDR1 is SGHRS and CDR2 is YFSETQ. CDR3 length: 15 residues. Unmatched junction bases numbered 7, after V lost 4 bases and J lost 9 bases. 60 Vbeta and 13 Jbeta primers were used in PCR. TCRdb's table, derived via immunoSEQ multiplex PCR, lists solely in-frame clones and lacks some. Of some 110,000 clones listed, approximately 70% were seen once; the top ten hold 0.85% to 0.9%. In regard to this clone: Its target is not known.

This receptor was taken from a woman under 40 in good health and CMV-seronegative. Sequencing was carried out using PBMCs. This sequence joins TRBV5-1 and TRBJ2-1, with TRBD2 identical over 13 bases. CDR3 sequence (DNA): TGCGCCAGCAGCCCCGGACTAGCGGGAGAGGTTGAGCAGTTCTTC. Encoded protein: CASSPGLAGEVEQFF.